This entry lists 7 T cell receptor beta chains sequenced from one sample in a study of cytomegalovirus exposure and HLA in healthy donors. Here immunoSEQ multiplex PCR was the method, and the copy in TCRdb shows in-frame clones only, minus some. The sample records about 130,000 clones, about 96% being singletons. Sequenced sample: PBMCs. These receptors all come from a young man in good health and CMV-seronegative.

The rearrangement links TRBV6-4 to TRBJ2-2; 10 bases fit TRBD2. This CDR3 is built from 16 residues. Germline values: CDR1 MRHNA, CDR2 SNTAGT. J was trimmed by 4 bases and V by 0 bases; bases with no gene match: 2. The CDR3 region has the DNA TGTGCCAGCAGTGACTCGAGCGGGAGGGCCACCGGGGAGCTGTTTTTT. Protein: CASSDSSGRATGELFF.

V and J are TRBV9 and TRBJ2-1, with a possible D match to TRBD2 (6 bases). The V gene lost 4 bases and the J gene lost 8 bases, with 16 bases spanning the gap. The CDR3 has 14 residues. CDR1 is SGDLS, CDR2 YYNGEE, per germline. Written as DNA, the CDR3 is TGTGCCAGCAGCTTTTATCAGGAGGGCCATGAGCAGTTCTTC. Protein: CASSFYQEGHEQFF. The full variable domain, its missing parts supplied by reference TRBV9 and TRBJ2-1, is DSGVTQTPKHLITATGQRVTLRCSPRSGDLSVYWYQQSLDQGLQFLIQYYNGEERAKGNILERFSAQQFPDLHSELNLSSLELGDSALYFCASSFYQEGHEQFFGPGTRLTVL.

The chain employs TRBV28 and TRBJ1-1; a possible D gene is TRBD1 (5 bases). V lost 8 bases to trimming and J lost 5 bases, with 15 bases between them. Germline V gene sequence: CDR1 MDHEN, CDR2 SYDVKM. CDR3 size: 13 residues. The CDR3 DNA reads TGTGCCAGCCTAACCAACCCAGGGACTGAAGCTTTCTTT. It yields the protein CASLTNPGTEAFF.

This sequence joins TRBV28 and TRBJ1-2; the D is unclear. Trimming took 6 bases from V and 5 from J, leaving 13 bases between them. The germline CDR1 and CDR2 sequences are MDHEN and SYDVKM. This CDR3 is 13 amino acids long. CDR3 in amino acids: CASSATGLYGYTF. The CDR3 bases are TGTGCCAGCAGCGCCACCGGACTTTATGGCTACACCTTC.

This sequence joins TRBV30 and TRBJ1-4, with no clear D. V was cut by 5 bases and J by 5 bases, with 12 bases left in between. This CDR3 is built from 13 residues. Germline-derived CDR1 and CDR2 are GTSNPN and SVGIG (reference sequence). Here the CDR3 reads CAWSYSANEKLFF. The CDR3 coding sequence is TGTGCCTGGTCCTACTCAGCGAATGAAAAACTGTTTTTT. Full variable domain (missing parts from reference TRBV30 and TRBJ1-4): SQTIHQWPATLVQPVGSPLSLECTVEGTSNPNLYWYRQAAGRGLQLLFYSVGIGQISSEVPQNLSASRPQDRQFILSSKKLLLSDSGFYLCAWSYSANEKLFFGSGTQLSVL.

The chain has TRBV4-2 and TRBJ1-4; TRBD1 matches at 12 bases. The CDR3 is 16 residues long. Germline loops: CDR1 LGHNA, CDR2 YNFKEQ. V lost 3 bases to trimming and J lost 8 bases; unmatched junction nucleotides: 7. The CDR3 region has the DNA TGTGCCAGCAGCCACCTAGGGACAGGGGGCGAGGAAAAACTGTTTTTT. The encoded protein is CASSHLGTGGEEKLFF.

V gene TRBV27 combines with J gene TRBJ2-2; D uncertain. The CDR3 contains 13 residues. V was trimmed by 2 bases and J by 5 bases, leaving 6 bases between them. Germline V CDR1 and CDR2: MNHEY, SMNVEV (reference sequence). As DNA, the CDR3 is TGTGCCAGCAGTTTAACTATTACCGGGGAGCTGTTTTTT. Amino acids: CASSLTITGELFF.